This T cell receptor (beta chain) was observed in a study of cytotoxic CD8 clonotypes in ibrutinib-treated CLL (dated by TCRdb to the early 2020s). About the full investigation: The cohort included roughly 15 treatment-naive and ten to twelve relapsed/refractory patients; about 18 were IGHV unmutated. Responses were partial in some 24 patients and complete in 2; after median 68 months follow-up, about 14 stayed in remission and 12 progressed. Samples at response were collected after a median of about 12 months of treatment, with a range of roughly 6 to 40 months. Samples averaged roughly 260,000 productive templates and around 91,000 productive rearrangements. Of the roughly 86 participants in the trial, about 25 had longitudinal samples available. Cryopreserved peripheral blood mononuclear cells were collected at three points: before therapy, at response, and at either sustained remission or disease progression. Every remission and progressive disease sample was obtained while ibrutinib was still being received by the patients. What the study reported, not specific to this receptor: Public clonotypes were rare and either shrank or stayed stable during treatment, and the rise in clonality at ibrutinib response reflected expansion of private clonotypes. An increase in clonality was observed at ibrutinib response, with clonality remaining stable during sustained remission and falling back toward baseline at progression. At baseline, clonality was higher than in age-matched healthy donors and showed a strong correlation with circulating CD8+ T-cell counts. Sustained-remission and progressing patients did not have matched sampling times, and lymph node repertoires were not examined.

From its cysteine to its phenylalanine, the CDR3 spans 15 amino acids. The kept DNA is CDR3 alone, 45 bases in frame from the first base. As encoded in the germline V gene (reference sequence), CDR1 is LNHNV while CDR2 is YYDKDF. The V end loses 0 bases and the J end loses 3 bases, and a stretch of 11 bases separates them. According to the study, the label for this sample's time point signals: less than 30 months on ibrutinib. Around 2 micrograms of genomic DNA were extracted from cryopreserved PBMCs for TCR beta library preparation. High-throughput TCR beta sequencing was performed on longitudinal blood samples from CLL patients receiving ibrutinib monotherapy. The patients were enrolled in a single-center, open-label phase 2 trial of ibrutinib monotherapy. A MiSeq instrument was used for deep resolution sequencing, which targeted depths ranging from 1 in 1 million up to 1 in 200,000 T cells, with coverage averaging 10x for each clonotype. The immunoSEQ hsTCRB Kit was used to generate TCR beta libraries. The paper's data handling went like this. Data were analyzed with ImmunoSEQ Data Assistant and ImmunoSEQ Analyzer, with V, D and J genes assigned per IMGT definitions. Clonality, which ranges from 0 to 1, was calculated as one minus the normalized Shannon entropy of productive rearrangement frequencies. Only overrepresented clonotypes making up at least 0.05% of each patient's repertoire were included in the public clonotype analysis. Thirteen age-matched healthy donor repertoires from immuneACCESS were used as controls for clonality. Here the immuneACCESS table is served through TCRdb, limited to in-frame sequences with V and J called. Missing clones are a known gap in these copies; in checked studies unresolved V genes cover under half, and the rest lacks a known reason. The D gene and trimming were derived from the DNA, and the V and J assignments and clone size from that table. For this sample there are approximately 130,000 clones; roughly 80% appear just once. Clones ranked in the top ten supply 3.3% of the sample.

A remark on this clone: There is no known antigen for this receptor. Per-nucleotide qualities are absent, and no much larger clonotype sits a single base away.

This specimen consisted of PBMCs, obtained after 24 months of ibrutinib treatment. The chain joins TRBV15 to TRBJ1-2; the D segment cannot be called with confidence. This receptor was taken from a human donor with chronic lymphocytic leukemia. This receptor has the CDR3 CATSRDSEGHYGYTF. The nucleotide sequence is given as TGTGCCACCAGCAGAGATTCTGAGGGTCACTATGGCTACACCTTC.